One and the same sample provided the 29 T cell receptor beta chains below, sequenced in a study of T cell repertoires in cytomegalovirus infection. TCRdb analysed the reads with MiXCR anew, one entry per CDR3 protein. The sample carries around 530,000 distinct CDR3 sequences, around 27% recorded once. Material for sequencing was PBMCs. These receptors were taken from a human donor in good health (CMV status not recorded). Some clones in this sample may be carry-over from other donors' samples.

V and J are TRBV15 and TRBJ2-1; no reliable D call. Trimming took 0 bases from V and 10 from J, leaving 16 bases between them. CDR1 is LNHNV, CDR2 YYDKDF, per germline (reference sequence). The CDR3 sequence is 15 residues long. The CDR3 DNA reads TGTGCCACCAGCAGAGATCCCCTGAACGCGTTAGAGCAGTTCTTC. This gives the protein CATSRDPLNALEQFF.

Ten or more counts support this clonotype. The chain uses TRBV7-6 and TRBJ2-1; 9 bases agree with TRBD2. The CDR3 spans 17 residues. Germline CDR1 reads SGHVS; CDR2 reads FNYEAQ. J was trimmed by 5 bases and V by 1 base; bases with no gene match: 9. CDR3 residues: CASSLEKGLALHNEQFF. The DNA of the CDR3 is TGTGCCAGCAGCTTAGAGAAGGGACTAGCCCTCCACAATGAGCAGTTCTTC.

This clonotype was seen a few times. The chain uses TRBV25-1 and TRBJ1-1; the D is unclear. V lost 8 bases and J 3 bases, leaving 10 bases between the germline ends. Germline CDR1 MGHDK, CDR2 SYGVNS. The CDR3 consists of 12 residues. The CDR3 bases are TGTGCCAGCTCTATTATAGACACTGAAGCTTTCTTT. This codes for CASSIIDTEAFF. The full variable domain, its missing parts supplied by reference TRBV25-1 and TRBJ1-1, is EADIYQTPRYLVIGTGKKITLECSQTMGHDKMYWYQQDPGMELHLIHYSYGVNSTEKGDLSSESTVSRIRTEHFPLTLESARPSHTSQYLCASSIIDTEAFFGQGTRLTVV.

Only a few counts were recorded for this clonotype. The rearrangement joins TRBV5-1 to TRBJ2-1; D tentatively fits TRBD1 or TRBD2 (6 bases each). Trimming removed 3 bases at V and 9 bases at J, with 13 bases between. The CDR3 is 13 amino acids. The germline V gene encodes CDR1 SGHRS and CDR2 YFSETQ. DNA of the CDR3: TGCGCCAGCAGCTGGTCCGAGGGGGGTGAGCAGTTCTTC. This translates into CASSWSEGGEQFF.

Only a few counts were recorded for this clonotype. The V gene is TRBV5-4, the J gene TRBJ1-1; no clear D gene. The CDR3 loop spans 15 amino acids. With 1 base removed from V and 1 base from J, the gap between germline ends came to 11 bases. CDR1 is SGHNT and CDR2 is YYREEE in the germline V gene (reference sequence). The CDR3 loop reads CASSLLDGENTEAFF. Here the CDR3 DNA reads TGTGCCAGCAGCTTGCTCGACGGAGAGAACACTGAAGCTTTCTTT. The entire variable domain, with the rest obtained from reference TRBV5-4 and TRBJ1-1, is as follows: ETGVTQSPTHLIKTRGQQVTLRCSSQSGHNTVSWYQQALGQGPQFIFQYYREEENGRGNFPPRFSGLQFPNYSSELNVNALELDDSALYLCASSLLDGENTEAFFGQGTRLTVV.

In this sample, this clonotype turned up a few times. This chain links TRBV7-3 with TRBJ2-1, with 7 bases fitting TRBD2. V lost 2 bases, J lost 2 bases, and 3 bases stayed unmatched. The CDR3 is 15 amino acids. The germline V gene encodes CDR1 SGHTA and CDR2 FQGTGA. CDR3 nucleotide sequence: TGTGCCAGCAGCTTAGCGGGAGCCACCTACAATGAGCAGTTCTTC. Encoded protein: CASSLAGATYNEQFF.

The rearrangement joins TRBV5-4 to TRBJ2-7; no definite D call. Germline CDR1 and CDR2: SGHNT and YYREEE (reference sequence). V was shortened by 3 bases and J by 4 bases, with 5 bases between the two germline ends. This CDR3 comprises 11 residues. CDR3: CASSSQYEQYV. The CDR3 nucleotides are TGTGCCAGCAGCTCCCAGTACGAGCAGTACGTC.

The chain links TRBV3-1 to TRBJ2-5, with 7 positions matching TRBD2. With V trimmed by 0 bases and J by 5 bases, 9 bases remained unmatched. This CDR3 has 16 residues. The germline V gene has CDR1 LGHDT and CDR2 YNNKEL (reference sequence). The CDR3 nucleotides read TGTGCCAGCAGCCAAGAGGGGGGGGGAGGGTCCGAGACCCAGTACTTC. Translating it yields CASSQEGGGGSETQYF.

The sample holds a few counts of this clonotype. This chain joins TRBV12-5 and TRBJ1-1, with TRBD1 as a possible D gene (5 bases). The CDR3 spans 11 residues. CDR1 and CDR2 from the germline V gene are LGHNT and FRNRAP. Trimming left V 6 bases short and J 11 bases short, with 13 bases between. The CDR3 sequence is CASGFQGRAFF. The DNA for the CDR3 is TGTGCTAGTGGCTTCCAGGGTCGGGCTTTCTTT. The variable domain in full, with the rest retrieved from reference TRBV12-5 and TRBJ1-1, is DARVTQTPRHKVTEMGQEVTMRCQPILGHNTVFWYRQTMMQGLELLAYFRNRAPLDDSGMPKDRFSAEMPDATLATLKIQPSEPRDSAVYFCASGFQGRAFFGQGTRLTVV.

This clonotype has ten or more counts. CDR3 loop: CASSRDRVDQPQHF. Here the CDR3 DNA reads TGTGCCAGCAGTCGGGACAGGGTCGACCAGCCCCAGCATTTT. V and J are TRBV7-2 and TRBJ1-5; the match to TRBD1 covers 9 bases. Unmatched junction bases numbered 7, after V lost 6 bases and J lost 7 bases. The CDR3 spans 14 residues. CDR1 is SGHTA, CDR2 FQGNSA, per germline.

This rearrangement joins TRBV4-1 to TRBJ2-7; 8 positions agree with TRBD1. After removal of 4 bases from V and 4 bases from J, the junction contained 6 bases not matched to a gene. The germline V gene encodes CDR1 MGHRA and CDR2 YSYEKL. The CDR3 loop spans 14 amino acids. The DNA of the CDR3 is TGCGCCAGCAGCCGGGCAGGGGGCGCATACGAGCAGTACGTC. It specifies CASSRAGGAYEQYV.

This clonotype appeared a few times. The chain links TRBV6-2 or TRBV6-3 to TRBJ2-5, with TRBD2 matching over 13 bases. This CDR3 has 16 amino acids. The V gene end was trimmed by 5 bases and the J gene end by 1 base; junction bases not matched to a gene: 4. The germline V gene has CDR1 MNHEY and CDR2 SVGEGT. The CDR3 sequence: CASSRWTSGGQETQYF. The CDR3 DNA reads TGTGCCAGCAGTCGTTGGACTAGCGGGGGCCAAGAGACCCAGTACTTC.

This clonotype showed up just a few times. The chain carries TRBV6-1 and TRBJ1-1; perhaps TRBD1 as D (6 bases). The V gene's germline CDR1 is MNHNS and CDR2 SASEGT. The CDR3 consists of 15 residues. Between the trimmed V and J ends, which lost 2 bases and 5 bases, there was a span of 15 bases. DNA for the CDR3: TGTGCCAGCAGTGAATGGGGGGGCGGGATTACTGAAGCTTTCTTT. It encodes CASSEWGGGITEAFF.

The CDR3 sequence: CAPKVPRETQYF. DNA for the CDR3: TGTGCCCCCAAAGTCCCGCGGGAGACCCAGTACTTC. The genes are TRBV19 and TRBJ2-5; D is unclear. CDR3 length equals 12 residues. Germline-derived CDR1 and CDR2 are LNHDA and SQIVND (reference sequence). Trimming removed 11 bases at V and 5 bases at J, with 15 bases between.

This chain joins TRBV11-2 and TRBJ1-5; no clear D. Germline V gives CDR1 SGHAT, CDR2 FQNNGV. There are 13 residues in the CDR3. The V end was cut by 5 bases, the J end by 5 bases, with 10 bases between. For the CDR3, the DNA is TGTGCCAGCAGCCCCTCCCTCCATCAGCCCCAGCATTTT. It translates to CASSPSLHQPQHF.

This clonotype showed up many times. The V gene is TRBV7-2, the J gene TRBJ2-1, with 9 bases fitting TRBD2. With V trimmed by 0 bases and J by 15 bases, 12 bases remained unmatched. The length of the CDR3 is 15 residues. Per germline, CDR1 SGHTA and CDR2 FQGNSA. The CDR3 region is CASSLADGASGTSFF. The CDR3 DNA is TGTGCCAGCAGCTTAGCGGACGGCGCTAGCGGGACCTCGTTCTTC.

This clonotype appeared once. V gene TRBV7-3 combines with J gene TRBJ1-4; D possibly corresponds to TRBD1 (5 bases). Germline loops: CDR1 SGHTA, CDR2 FQGTGA. V was shortened by 2 bases and J by 5 bases, with 12 bases between the two germline ends. The CDR3 consists of 15 residues. The CDR3 nucleotides read TGTGCCAGCAGCTTAGGACTGGGGGGGAATGAAAAACTGTTTTTT. Protein product: CASSLGLGGNEKLFF.

This clonotype showed up just a few times. CDR3 residues: CATSTTGNQPQHF. The CDR3 nucleotides are TGTGCCACCAGCACCACAGGGAATCAGCCCCAGCATTTT. The rearrangement joins TRBV15 to TRBJ1-5, with D maybe TRBD1 (6 bases). V lost 4 bases and J lost 4, with 8 bases in between. This CDR3 region has 13 residues. Germline assignment: CDR1 LNHNV and CDR2 YYDKDF (reference sequence).

The J gene is TRBJ1-2, the V gene TRBV20-1; the match to TRBD1 covers 9 bases. V lost 3 bases and J lost 8; bases outside the gene matches: 7. The germline gives CDR1 DFQATT, CDR2 SNEGSKA (reference sequence). This CDR3 region has 13 residues. In nucleotides, the CDR3 is TGCAGTGCTAGGACAGGGGGATCGTTCGGCTACACCTTC. Residues: CSARTGGSFGYTF.

V is TRBV2 and J is TRBJ2-5, with a tentative D call TRBD2 (6 bases). CDR3 length equals 16 residues. Trimming left V 1 base short and J 5 bases short, with 17 bases between. Per the germline V gene, CDR1 is SNHLY and CDR2 is FYNNEI. The CDR3 DNA reads TGTGCCAGCAGTGAAGGGGTCGGTGGCGCGGGGGAGACCCAGTACTTC. This gives the protein CASSEGVGGAGETQYF.

V is TRBV28 and J is TRBJ1-2, with TRBD1 matching over 10 bases. The CDR3 loop spans 15 amino acids. V lost 2 bases to trimming and J lost 8 bases; unmatched junction nucleotides: 8. Germline assignment: CDR1 MDHEN and CDR2 SYDVKM. The DNA of the CDR3 is TGTGCCAGCAGTTTAACTGGACAGGGGGTCGGCGGCTACACCTTC. As protein: CASSLTGQGVGGYTF.

This clonotype was seen only a few times. The chain employs TRBV18 and TRBJ2-5; 14 nucleotides agree with TRBD2. V shed 6 bases and J 2 bases; nucleotides not matched to a gene: 8. CDR3 length equals 17 residues. CDR1 is KGHSH and CDR2 is LQKENI in the germline V gene. The CDR3 DNA is TGTGCCAGCTCGACCGGGGGACTAGCGGGAGCTCAAGAGACCCAGTACTTC. This encodes CASSTGGLAGAQETQYF.

The chain combines TRBV5-6 with TRBJ2-1; D may correspond to TRBD1 or TRBD2 (5 bases each). V dropped 5 bases and J dropped 4 bases, with 10 bases sitting between them. This CDR3 region has 13 residues. Germline loops: CDR1 SGHDT, CDR2 YYEEEE. CDR3: CASSGDEYNEQFF. The CDR3 DNA reads as TGTGCCAGCAGTGGGGACGAGTACAATGAGCAGTTCTTC.

This clonotype was recorded at least ten times. V gene TRBV12-3 or TRBV12-4 combines with J gene TRBJ1-3; D unresolved. V was clipped by 2 bases and J by 4 bases, with 12 bases between them. The CDR3 spans 15 residues. The CDR3 nucleotides are TGTGCCAGCAGTTTATTCGGCAGAAGGGGAAACACCATATATTTT. Translating gives CASSLFGRRGNTIYF.

The V call is TRBV7-9, the J call TRBJ1-1; the D gene is possibly TRBD1 (5 bases). Germline lookup yields CDR1 SEHNR and CDR2 FQNEAQ (reference sequence). Trimming left V 5 bases short and J 1 base short, with 11 bases between. The length of the CDR3 is 14 residues. This chain's CDR3 is CASSTIGTNTEAFF. CDR3 coding DNA: TGTGCCAGCAGCACAATCGGGACGAACACTGAAGCTTTCTTT.

The rearrangement joins TRBV19 to TRBJ1-2, with 7 bases identical to TRBD1. The CDR3 spans 13 residues. V dropped 7 bases and J dropped 4; count of bases not matched to a gene: 6. Germline-derived CDR1 and CDR2 are LNHDA and SQIVND (reference sequence). The CDR3 sequence is CASNRGGVYGYTF. DNA of the CDR3: TGTGCCAGTAACAGAGGGGGCGTCTATGGCTACACCTTC.

V is TRBV12-3 or TRBV12-4 and J is TRBJ2-2, with D possibly matching TRBD2 (7 bases). Trimming cost V 2 bases and J 2 bases, with 15 bases left between them. There are 17 residues in the CDR3. CDR3: CASSLSSGGANTGELFF. CDR3 coding DNA: TGTGCCAGCAGTTTATCTTCGGGGGGCGCAAACACCGGGGAGCTGTTTTTT.

This sequence joins TRBV5-5 and TRBJ2-3; 10 bases map to TRBD2. In germline, CDR1 is SGHKS, CDR2 YYEKEE (reference sequence). This CDR3 has 17 amino acids. J was trimmed by 0 bases and V by 7 bases; bases with no gene match: 11. CDR3 coding DNA: TGTGCCAGCGCGGGGACTAGCGCCTCTTTTAGCACAGATACGCAGTATTTT. This sequence encodes CASAGTSASFSTDTQYF.

This clonotype was observed a handful of times. The genes are TRBV12-3 or TRBV12-4 and TRBJ1-2; D not resolved. V dropped 6 bases and J dropped 4 bases, with 15 bases sitting between them. The CDR3 is 14 residues long. CDR3 DNA sequence: TGTGCCAGCAGCTCCGCTTCGAGAAGCTATGGCTACACCTTC. Translation: CASSSASRSYGYTF.